This T cell receptor beta chain stems from a study of blood T cell repertoires in COVID-19. The CDR3 has 15 residues. Looked up from germline, CDR1 is SNHLY and CDR2 is FYNNEI. V gave up 7 bases and J gave up 4 bases; unmatched junction bases: 9. Assay used: immunoSEQ multiplex PCR; TCRdb lists only in-frame clones, some missing. The table records 100,000 to 150,000 clones, about four fifths of them present only once. The specimen was peripheral blood. This TCR was sampled from a woman in her twenties or thirties who had recovered from COVID-19. The rearrangement joins TRBV2 to TRBJ1-4, with 7 nucleotides matching TRBD1. The CDR3 coding sequence is TGTGCCAGCAAAGGGCGGGACAGATTTAATGAAAAACTGTTTTTT. Translation: CASKGRDRFNEKLFF.